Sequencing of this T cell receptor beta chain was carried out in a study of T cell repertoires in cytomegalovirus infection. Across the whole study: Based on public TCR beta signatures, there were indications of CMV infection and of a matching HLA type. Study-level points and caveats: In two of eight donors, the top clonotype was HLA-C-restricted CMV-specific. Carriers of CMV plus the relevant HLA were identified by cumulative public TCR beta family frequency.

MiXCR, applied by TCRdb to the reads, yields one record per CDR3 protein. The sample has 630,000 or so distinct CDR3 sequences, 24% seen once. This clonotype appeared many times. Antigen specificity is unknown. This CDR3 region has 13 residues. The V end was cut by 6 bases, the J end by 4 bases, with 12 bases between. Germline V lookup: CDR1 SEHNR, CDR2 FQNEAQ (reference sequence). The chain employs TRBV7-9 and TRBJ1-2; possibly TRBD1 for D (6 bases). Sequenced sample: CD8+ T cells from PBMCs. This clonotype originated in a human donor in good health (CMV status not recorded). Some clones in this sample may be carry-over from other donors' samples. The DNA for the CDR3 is TGTGCCAGCAGTGCGGGGGCGGCCTATGGCTACACCTTC. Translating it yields CASSAGAAYGYTF.